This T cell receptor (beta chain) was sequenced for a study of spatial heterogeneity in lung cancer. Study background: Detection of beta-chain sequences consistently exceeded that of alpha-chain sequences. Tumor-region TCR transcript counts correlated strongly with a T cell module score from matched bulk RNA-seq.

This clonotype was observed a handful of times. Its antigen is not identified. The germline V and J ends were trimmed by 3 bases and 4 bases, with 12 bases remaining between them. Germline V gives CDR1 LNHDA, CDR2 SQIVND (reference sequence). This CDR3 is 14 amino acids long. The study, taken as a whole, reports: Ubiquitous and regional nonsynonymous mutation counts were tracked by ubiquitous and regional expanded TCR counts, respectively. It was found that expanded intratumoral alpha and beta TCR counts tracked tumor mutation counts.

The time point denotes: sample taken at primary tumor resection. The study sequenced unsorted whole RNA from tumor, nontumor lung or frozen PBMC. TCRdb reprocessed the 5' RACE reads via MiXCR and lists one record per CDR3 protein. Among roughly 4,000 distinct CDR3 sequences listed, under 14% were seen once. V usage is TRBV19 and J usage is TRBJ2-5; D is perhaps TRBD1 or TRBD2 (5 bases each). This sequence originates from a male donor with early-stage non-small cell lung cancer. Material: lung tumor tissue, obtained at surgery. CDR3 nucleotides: TGTGCCAGTAGTATTGGGGGTTGGAGAGAGACCCAGTACTTC. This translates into CASSIGGWRETQYF.